Shown below are 13 T cell receptor beta chains from a single sample sequenced in a study of blood T cells in healthy people across ages (dated by TCRdb to between 2014 and 2017). Libraries were constructed by 5' RACE. TCRdb lists the instrument as Illumina HiSeq 2500. The second PCR ran for about 6 to 12 cycles and used a J-beta primer mix along with a sample-barcoded 5' primer. TCRdb reprocessed the public reads (quality trimming at Q25 with fastp, clone calling with MiXCR) and kept in-frame beta chains. Rows are unified per CDR3 protein, each entry keeping the most common DNA and genes. This sample comprises about 620,000 distinct CDR3 sequences, 40% to 65% of them detected only once. The ten biggest clones cover approximately 12% of the sample. Sequencing used blood. All receptors derive from a woman of 80 years or more in good health.

J is TRBJ1-4 and V is TRBV20-1, with D possibly matching TRBD1 (6 bases). With 2 bases removed from V and 8 bases from J, the gap between germline ends came to 18 bases. Germline lookup yields CDR1 DFQATT and CDR2 SNEGSKA (reference sequence). The length of the CDR3 is 15 residues. The CDR3 here is CSARSPGGRGEKLFF. As DNA, the CDR3 is TGCAGTGCTAGATCCCCGGGGGGCCGGGGAGAAAAACTGTTTTTT.

This clonotype turned up a few times. V and J are TRBV4-1 and TRBJ1-4, with D hard to call. V was trimmed by 5 bases and J by 5 bases, leaving 9 bases between them. The CDR3 is 13 residues long. CDR1 and CDR2 from the germline V gene are MGHRA and YSYEKL. The DNA for the CDR3 is TGCGCCAGCAGCTCCCGACCAAATGAAAAACTGTTTTTT. Protein product: CASSSRPNEKLFF.

This clonotype was seen ten or more times. The chain joins TRBV20-1 to TRBJ2-1; 8 positions agree with TRBD2. CDR1 is DFQATT, CDR2 SNEGSKA, per germline (reference sequence). The CDR3 covers 16 residues. V trimming: 0 bases; J trimming: 5 bases; junction bases outside the gene matches: 9. The CDR3 coding sequence is TGCAGTGCTAGAGACCCCTCCTCCGGGAGGGACAATGAGCAGTTCTTC. Translated: CSARDPSSGRDNEQFF.

This clonotype was seen repeatedly, ten times or more. V usage is TRBV5-1 and J usage is TRBJ2-3; 12 positions agree with TRBD2. CDR3 length: 16 amino acids. CDR1 is SGHRS, CDR2 YFSETQ, per germline. The V and J ends lost 1 base and 5 bases, in that order; junction bases with no gene match: 5. This chain's CDR3 is CASSLMTSGRRDTQYF. CDR3 coding DNA: TGCGCCAGCAGCTTGATGACTAGCGGGAGAAGAGATACGCAGTATTTT. The entire variable domain, with the rest obtained from reference TRBV5-1 and TRBJ2-3, is as follows: KAGVTQTPRYLIKTRGQQVTLSCSPISGHRSVSWYQQTPGQGLQFLFEYFSETQRNKGNFPGRFSGRQFSNSRSEMNVSTLELGDSALYLCASSLMTSGRRDTQYFGPGTRLTVL.

The chain has TRBV20-1 and TRBJ1-6; D unclear. This CDR3 is 14 amino acids long. The V end lost 4 bases, the J end lost 1 base, and 8 bases lay between the germline ends. Germline CDR1 reads DFQATT; CDR2 reads SNEGSKA (reference sequence). The CDR3 nucleotides are TGCAGTGCTATCATGAGGTCCTATAATTCACCCCTCCACTTT. As protein: CSAIMRSYNSPLHF.

In its sample, this clonotype was seen many times. V and J are TRBV12-3 or TRBV12-4 and TRBJ2-6; D is uncertain. The V gene lost 1 base and the J gene lost 0 bases, with 13 bases spanning the gap. The length of the CDR3 is 18 residues. This CDR3 is CASSLVGFTHSGANVLTF. CDR3 sequence (DNA): TGTGCCAGCAGTTTAGTGGGGTTCACCCACTCTGGGGCCAACGTCCTGACTTTC.

This clonotype was counted many times. The rearrangement links TRBV20-1 to TRBJ2-4, with D perhaps matching TRBD1 (5 bases). Trimming stripped 7 bases from V and 0 bases from J, with 16 bases between. Germline values: CDR1 DFQATT, CDR2 SNEGSKA (reference sequence). The length of the CDR3 is 15 residues. The CDR3 DNA reads TGCAGTGAGGGGCGACAGCCCCTAGCCAAAAACATTCAGTACTTC. As protein: CSEGRQPLAKNIQYF.

The rearrangement links TRBV12-3 or TRBV12-4 to TRBJ2-3, with TRBD2 as a possible D gene (5 bases). The CDR3 has 16 residues. V lost 1 base and J lost 0, with 11 bases in between. The CDR3 loop reads CASSLDGLASTDTQYF. For the CDR3, the DNA is TGTGCCAGCAGTTTAGATGGGCTAGCTAGCACAGATACGCAGTATTTT.

J is TRBJ1-4 and V is TRBV6-5; D uncertain. The V end lost 0 bases, the J end lost 8 bases, and 10 bases lay between the germline ends. CDR1 MNHEY and CDR2 SVGAGI come from the germline V gene. This CDR3 has 14 residues. CDR3 nucleotide sequence: TGTGCCAGCAGTTACTCTGAGGGTAGCGAAAAACTGTTTTTT. Encoded protein: CASSYSEGSEKLFF.

In this sample, this clonotype turned up many times. The chain joins TRBV7-2 to TRBJ2-5; possible D gene TRBD1, 6 bases. Germline-derived CDR1 and CDR2 are SGHTA and FQGNSA. Trimming took 1 base from V and 4 from J, leaving 13 bases between them. The CDR3 spans 15 residues. CDR3 nucleotides: TGTGCCAGCAGCTTAGTTCGTTTAGGGGGAGAGACCCAGTACTTC. Translation: CASSLVRLGGETQYF.

The chain carries TRBV3-1 and TRBJ2-3; a weak D match, TRBD2 (6 bases). V lost 2 bases and J 8 bases, leaving 20 bases between the germline ends. This CDR3 has 16 residues. Per germline, CDR1 LGHDT and CDR2 YNNKEL (reference sequence). The CDR3 coding sequence is TGTGCCAGCAGCCAAAAGGGACTCCTTCAAGGGCCTACGCAGTATTTT. This encodes CASSQKGLLQGPTQYF.

Ten or more counts support this clonotype. V gene TRBV5-1 combines with J gene TRBJ2-7; D might be TRBD1 (6 bases). CDR3 length: 14 amino acids. Trimming left V 2 bases short and J 3 bases short, with 12 bases between. The germline CDR1 and CDR2 sequences are SGHRS and YFSETQ. CDR3 region: CASSFGGNLYEQYF. Here the CDR3 DNA reads TGCGCCAGCAGCTTTGGGGGCAACCTCTACGAGCAGTACTTC.

The table lists this clonotype with a few counts. The genes are TRBV5-1 and TRBJ1-5; weak D call: TRBD1 (6 bases). This CDR3 is 14 amino acids long. Germline V gives CDR1 SGHRS, CDR2 YFSETQ. Trimming pared 2 bases from V and 6 bases from J, leaving 12 bases between. For the CDR3, the DNA is TGCGCCAGCAGCTTCGACCAGGGGAGTCAGCCCCAGCATTTT. As protein: CASSFDQGSQPQHF.